The clone carrying this T cell receptor (beta chain) was detected a few times. Its antigen is not known. Unique molecular identifiers featured in how the TCRbeta library was prepared. TCRdb called the PCR reads again in MiXCR, with one record for every CDR3 protein. This sample has some 830,000 distinct CDR3 sequences, with 15% to 20% found just once. V shed 4 bases and J 5 bases; nucleotides not matched to a gene: 15. The CDR3 extends over 17 amino acids. Germline V gives CDR1 MNHEY, CDR2 SMNVEV (reference sequence). This sample stems from a study of T-cell reconstitution after alpha-beta-depleted transplantation in children. The study, taken as a whole, reports: Newly generated T cells supplied most T-cell counts and diversity one year post-transplant. Expanded graft clones numbering several hundred reportedly gave rise to alpha-beta T cells about two months after transplant. Recipient T cells and thymic progenitors that survived gave rise to the high TCRbeta diversity observed at day 60 in some patients.

The V and J genes are TRBV27 and TRBJ2-5, with 8 positions matching TRBD1. This clonotype originated in a male patient younger than 18 who had a stem cell transplant for acute lymphoblastic leukemia, so the T cells may come from the graft donor. The specimen was PBMCs, mostly from graft donor cells, collected 360 days after TCRalphabeta/CD19-depleted stem cell transplant. The CDR3 region has the DNA TGTGCCAGCAGTTCCTTCCTCCGACAGGGGAGGAGGGAGACCCAGTACTTC. Amino acids: CASSSFLRQGRRETQYF.